This T cell receptor (beta chain) appears in the sequencing data of a study of shared T cell receptors in the human thymus. This CDR3 contains 12 residues. Trimming took off 7 bases at V and 4 bases at J, with 10 bases between the two ends. CDR1 is SNHLY and CDR2 is FYNNEI in the germline V gene. Clones were read by immunoSEQ multiplex PCR, and TCRdb kept only the in-frame ones, dropping some. The sample holds 700,000 or so clones; approximately 85% are singletons and the top ten take 0.0095% to 0.013%. The sample also formed part of further work on human thymus T cells. Turning to that study: Resections from corrective heart surgery supplied the thymus tissue. Seemingly biased V and J gene usage marked thymic and blood repertoires.

This clonotype was obtained from a girl under three years old with a congenital heart defect. Sequencing was carried out using thymocytes. V is TRBV2 and J is TRBJ2-5; D is ambiguous. The CDR3 DNA sequence: TGTGCCAGCACAACTGGGCGAGAGACCCAGTACTTC. Protein: CASTTGRETQYF. The full variable domain, completed using reference TRBV2 and TRBJ2-5, is EPEVTQTPSHQVTQMGQEVILRCVPISNHLYFYWYRQILGQKVEFLVSFYNNEISEKSEIFDDQFSVERPDGSNFTLKIRSTKLEDSAMYFCASTTGRETQYFGPGTRLLVL.